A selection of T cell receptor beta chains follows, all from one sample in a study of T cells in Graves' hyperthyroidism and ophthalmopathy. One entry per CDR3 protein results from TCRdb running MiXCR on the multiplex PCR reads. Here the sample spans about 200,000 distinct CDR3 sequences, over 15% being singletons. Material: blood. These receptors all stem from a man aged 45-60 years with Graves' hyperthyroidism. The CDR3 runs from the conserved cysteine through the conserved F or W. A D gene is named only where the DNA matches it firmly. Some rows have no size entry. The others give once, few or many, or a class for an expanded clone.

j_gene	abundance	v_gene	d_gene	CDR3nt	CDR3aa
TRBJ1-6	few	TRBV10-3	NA	TGTGCCAGTCAGGCGAGCTCCTATAATTCACCCCTCCACTTT	CASQASSYNSPLHF
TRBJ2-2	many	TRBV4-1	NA	TGCGCCAGCAGCCAAGAACTTTATGGGGAGCTGTTTTTT	CASSQELYGELFF
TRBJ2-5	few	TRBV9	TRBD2	TGTGCCAGCAGCGAGACTAGCGGGAGAGGTTGGGAGACCCAGTACTTC	CASSETSGRGWETQYF
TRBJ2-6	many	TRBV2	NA	TGTGCCAGCAGCAGACGGAGCTCTGGGGCCAACGTCCTGACTTTC	CASSRRSSGANVLTF
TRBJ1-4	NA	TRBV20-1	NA	TGCAGTGCTACACAGGGAAACGAAAAACTGTTTTTT	CSATQGNEKLFF
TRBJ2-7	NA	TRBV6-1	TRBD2	TGTGCCAGCAGTGAAAGGGGGATAGCGGGAGGTTACGAGCAGTACTTC	CASSERGIAGGYEQYF
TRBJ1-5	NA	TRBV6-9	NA	TGTGCCAGCAGTTACAATATCGGTCAGCCCCAGCATTTT	CASSYNIGQPQHF
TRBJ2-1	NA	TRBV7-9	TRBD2	TGTGCCAGCAGCCCGGGGGGCGGGAGGTCCCGGAGTAATGAGCAGTTCTTC	CASSPGGGRSRSNEQFF
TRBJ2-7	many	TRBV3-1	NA	TGTGCCAGCAGCCAAGATAGGAGGTACGAGCAGTACTTC	CASSQDRRYEQYF
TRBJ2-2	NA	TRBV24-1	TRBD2	TGTGCCACCAGCACATGGGACTCGGCACGAAGCGGGAGGAACACCGGGGAGCTGTTTTTT	CATSTWDSARSGRNTGELFF
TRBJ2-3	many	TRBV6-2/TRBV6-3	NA	TGTGCCAGCAGCCGGGGTCAAGATACGCAGTATTTT	CASSRGQDTQYF
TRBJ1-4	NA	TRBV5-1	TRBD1	TGCGCCAGCAGCCCCGGACAGGGTATGGAAAAACTGTTTTTT	CASSPGQGMEKLFF
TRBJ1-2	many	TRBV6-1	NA	TGTGCCAGCAGTGAATTGGGTAGGGGAGGCTATGGCTACACCTTC	CASSELGRGGYGYTF
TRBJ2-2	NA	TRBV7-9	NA	TGCGCCAGCAGCCAAGGCAACTCGAACACCGGGGAGCTGTTTTTT	CASSQGNSNTGELFF
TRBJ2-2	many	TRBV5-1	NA	TGCGCCAGCAGCTTGGTTGGGGGCGGCGGGGAGCTGTTTTTT	CASSLVGGGGELFF
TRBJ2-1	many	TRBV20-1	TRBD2	TGCAGTGCTAGAGATTCAGCGGGAGGGACGAATGAGCAGTTCTTC	CSARDSAGGTNEQFF
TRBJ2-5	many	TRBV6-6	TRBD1	TGTGCCAGCAGTTACTCGACAGGGGTCCGGGAGACCCAGTACTTC	CASSYSTGVRETQYF
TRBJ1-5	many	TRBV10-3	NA	TGTGCCATCAGTGAGTCGGTGAGATCCGATCAGCCCCAGCATTTT	CAISESVRSDQPQHF
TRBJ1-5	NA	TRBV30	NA	TGTGCCTGGAGTAATTTCGGGGTCGGCAATCAGCCCCAGCATTTT	CAWSNFGVGNQPQHF
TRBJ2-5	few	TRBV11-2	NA	TGTGCCAGCAGCTTAGGGCCAATCCTCTACTTC	CASSLGPILYF
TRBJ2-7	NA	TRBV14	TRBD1	TGTGCCAGCAGCCTACGACAGGGTCGAAGCTACGAGCAGTACTTC	CASSLRQGRSYEQYF
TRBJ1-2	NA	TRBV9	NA	TGTGCCAGCAGCGCATCGAGGTCGACACGAGACTATGGCTACACCTTC	CASSASRSTRDYGYTF
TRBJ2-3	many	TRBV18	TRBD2	TGTGCCAGCTCACCGGGACTAGACACAGATACGCAGTATTTT	CASSPGLDTDTQYF
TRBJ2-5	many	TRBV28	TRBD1	TGTGCCAGCAGTTTCCCCCGGGACAGCAGACAAGAGACCCAGTACTTC	CASSFPRDSRQETQYF
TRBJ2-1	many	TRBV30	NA	TGTGCCTGGAGTGTTGTTAGGACTGAGCAGTTCTTC	CAWSVVRTEQFF
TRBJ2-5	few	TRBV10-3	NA	TGTGCCATCAGTGAGAGTTCCGGGGGAGAGACCCAGTACTTC	CAISESSGGETQYF
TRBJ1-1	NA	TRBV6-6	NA	TGTGCCAGCAGTTACTTGCCGGGACGCTTCGATACTGAAGCTTTCTTT	CASSYLPGRFDTEAFF
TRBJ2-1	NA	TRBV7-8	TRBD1	TGTGCCAGCAGCTTAGTTCGGACAGGGACCTACAATGAGCAGTTCTTC	CASSLVRTGTYNEQFF
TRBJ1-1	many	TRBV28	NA	TGTGCCAGCAGTCCCCTACTGAACACTGAAGCTTTCTTT	CASSPLLNTEAFF
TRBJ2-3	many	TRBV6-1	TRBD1	TGTGCCAGCAACGACCAGGGGGCAGATACGCAGTATTTT	CASNDQGADTQYF
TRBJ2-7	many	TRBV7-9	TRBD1	TGTGCCAGCAGCTTAGAGGCGGGACAGGGTCGGGTCGTATACGAGCAGTACTTC	CASSLEAGQGRVVYEQYF
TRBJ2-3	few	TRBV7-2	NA	TGTGCCAGCAGCTCCGGGGCCCTGCGGGGAACAGATACGCAGTATTTT	CASSSGALRGTDTQYF
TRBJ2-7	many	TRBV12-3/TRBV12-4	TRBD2	TGTGCCAGCAGTTCCCAGGGAGCGGGACGGTACGAGCAGTACTTC	CASSSQGAGRYEQYF
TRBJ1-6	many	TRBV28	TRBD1	TGTGCCAGCAGTCGGGACAGGAATTCACCCCTCCACTTT	CASSRDRNSPLHF
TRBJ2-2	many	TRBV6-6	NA	TGTGCCAGCAGTTACTCCACGGGGATGATTAGCGGGGAGCTGTTTTTT	CASSYSTGMISGELFF
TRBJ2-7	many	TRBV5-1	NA	TGCGCCAGCAGCTTAGGCAGGACTGGCGAGCAGTACTTC	CASSLGRTGEQYF
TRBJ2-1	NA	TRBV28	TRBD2	TGTGCCAGCAGTTGGGGGGGGGGTAGCTCCTACAATGAGCAGTTCTTC	CASSWGGGSSYNEQFF
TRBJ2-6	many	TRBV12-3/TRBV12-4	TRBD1	TGTGCCAGCAGCCGACAGGGGTTTGGCTACTCTGGGGCCAACGTCCTGACTTTC	CASSRQGFGYSGANVLTF